These T cell receptor beta chains were read from a single sample in a study of T cells in Graves' hyperthyroidism and ophthalmopathy. TCRdb re-called the multiplex PCR reads with MiXCR, one entry per CDR3 protein. The sample includes 600,000 or so distinct CDR3 sequences, 13% to 15% of them seen just once. Sequencing was carried out using blood. The origin of the receptors is a woman aged 18-29 years with Graves' ophthalmopathy. Each CDR3 is given with its conserved first and last residue. A D gene is named only where the DNA matches it firmly. Rows may omit the clone size; those that give it use once, few, many or a size class.

cdr3_length j_call clone_size v_call d_call cdr3_nt cdr3_aa
13 TRBJ2-7 many TRBV7-9 - TGTGCCAGCAGCCCCACTGAGGACTACGAGCAGTACTTC CASSPTEDYEQYF
14 TRBJ1-1 many TRBV5-1 - TGCGCCAGCAGCTTGTCGACGGCCAAAACTGAAGCTTTCTTT CASSLSTAKTEAFF
15 TRBJ1-5 few TRBV30 - TGTGCCTGGAGTGTAGGCAGCGTTAGCAATCAGCCCCAGCATTTT CAWSVGSVSNQPQHF
14 TRBJ2-7 - TRBV6-2/TRBV6-3 TRBD1 TGTGCCAGCAGTTACGAAGGACAGGGCTACGAGCAGTACTTC CASSYEGQGYEQYF
14 TRBJ2-1 - TRBV28 TRBD2 TGTGCCAGCCACGGGGTTAGCGGGAGAGGAGAGCAGTTCTTC CASHGVSGRGEQFF
13 TRBJ1-1 - TRBV20-1 - TGCAGTGCTAGATCGGGGGGTGACACTGAAGCTTTCTTT CSARSGGDTEAFF
13 TRBJ2-5 many TRBV6-1 - TGTGCCAGCAGTTACGACCCCCTTGGGACCCAGTACTTC CASSYDPLGTQYF
15 TRBJ2-3 many TRBV15 - TGTGCCACCAGCTCGAGGGAGGAAGGCGCAGATACGCAGTATTTT CATSSREEGADTQYF
15 TRBJ2-3 - TRBV28 TRBD1 TGTGCCAGCAGGAACAGGGGGGCACGCACAGATACGCAGTATTTT CASRNRGARTDTQYF
16 TRBJ2-2 - TRBV7-9 - TGTGCCAGCAGCCCCTCGAGGGGTGAGAGCACCGGGGAGCTGTTTTTT CASSPSRGESTGELFF